This TCR beta chain was identified in a study of blood T cells in healthy people across ages. The CDR3 has 15 residues. J gave up 9 bases and V 4 bases, and 11 bases lay outside the gene matches. Germline V gene sequence: CDR1 SQVTM, CDR2 ANQGSEA. This clonotype appeared a few times. A second PCR of 7 to 11 cycles used a sample-barcoded 5' primer and a J-beta primer mix. Via MiXCR, TCRdb re-called the 5' RACE reads, giving one row per CDR3 protein. The table lists fewer than 600,000 distinct CDR3 sequences, about 27% of them singletons. Another study also made use of these data, one on T cells of mothers and their children.

The sample comprised blood. This chain connects TRBV29-1 to TRBJ2-1, with 11 bases lining up with TRBD2. This receptor was identified in a boy younger than 10 in good health. The CDR3 here is CSVAGTSGPRAEQFF. CDR3 nucleotides: TGCAGCGTTGCAGGGACTAGCGGTCCGCGGGCTGAGCAGTTCTTC.